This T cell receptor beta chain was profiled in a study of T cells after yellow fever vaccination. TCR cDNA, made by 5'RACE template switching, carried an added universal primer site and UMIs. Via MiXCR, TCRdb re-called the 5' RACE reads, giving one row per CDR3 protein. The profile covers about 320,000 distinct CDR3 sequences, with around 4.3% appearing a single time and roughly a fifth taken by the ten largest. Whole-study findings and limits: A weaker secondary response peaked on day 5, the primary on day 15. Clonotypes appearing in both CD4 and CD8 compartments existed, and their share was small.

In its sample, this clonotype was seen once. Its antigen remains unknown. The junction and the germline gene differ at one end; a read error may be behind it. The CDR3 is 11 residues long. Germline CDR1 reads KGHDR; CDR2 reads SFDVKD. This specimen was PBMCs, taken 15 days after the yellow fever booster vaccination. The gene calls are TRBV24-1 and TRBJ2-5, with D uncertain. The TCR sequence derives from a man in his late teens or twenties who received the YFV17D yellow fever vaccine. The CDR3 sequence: CATRDLETQYF. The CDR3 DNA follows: TGTGCCACCAGGGATTTGGAGACCCAGTACTTC.